This record looks at one TCR beta chain sequence and its context. Authors' methods: Reference gene primer amplification gave nucleated cell count estimates. Clones were read by immunoSEQ multiplex PCR, and TCRdb kept only the in-frame ones, dropping some. V and J calls and clone size are given by that table; D and trimming were obtained from the DNA. The sample lists about 210,000 clones; 84% were seen once. The data were obtained in a study of blood T cell repertoires in COVID-19. On the study more broadly: From the United States, Italy and Spain came samples of acute and convalescent COVID-19. T cells, B-cell-depleted T cells, or PBMCs provided the cDNA or gDNA that served as material.

The CDR3 has 11 residues. CDR1 SEHNR and CDR2 FQNEAQ come from the germline V gene (reference sequence). The V end lost 8 bases, the J end lost 8 bases, and 9 bases lay between the germline ends. The sample taken for sequencing was peripheral blood. The rearrangement uses TRBV7-9 and TRBJ1-4; D uncertain. The receptor was isolated from a woman in her fifties or sixties with active or convalescent COVID-19. CDR3 coding DNA: TGTGCCAGCCGAGTCGGGGAAAAACTGTTTTTT. As protein: CASRVGEKLFF.